These T cell receptor beta chains were read from a single sample in a study of blood T cell repertoires in COVID-19. Method: immunoSEQ multiplex PCR; TCRdb's copy keeps in-frame clones and lacks some. The repertoire has about 23,000 clones, 88% of them found once; the top ten carry about 20%. Sequences were obtained from peripheral blood. The receptor set was obtained from a man aged 70 or older in a cohort sampled during active COVID-19. The CDR3 runs from the conserved cysteine through the conserved F or W. The D gene is left open where the match is weak. A row's size may be missing; if present it is once, few, many or a size class.

v_gene,abundance,d_gene,j_gene,CDR3nt,CDR3aa
TRBV28,-,-,TRBJ1-2,TGTGCCAGCAGTTGGGGGGTGGGAAAAGATGGCTACACCTTC,CASSWGVGKDGYTF
TRBV5-1,once,-,TRBJ2-5,TGCGCCAGCAGCTCGTCGGGGGGCAGGGAGACCCAGTACTTC,CASSSSGGRETQYF
TRBV7-9,-,TRBD2,TRBJ2-1,TGTGCCAGCAGCGAGGGACTACAAAGCTCCTACAATGAGCAGTTCTTC,CASSEGLQSSYNEQFF
TRBV27,-,-,TRBJ2-4,TGTGCCAGCAGCCCCGGGTTGATAGCCAAAAACATTCAGTACTTC,CASSPGLIAKNIQYF
TRBV10-3,-,-,TRBJ2-1,TGTGCCACCAGACTGAGATTGGAGCAGTTCTTC,CATRLRLEQFF
TRBV19,-,-,TRBJ2-7,TGTGCCAGTCGTAAGGCGAGGAGCTCCTACGAGCAGTACTTC,CASRKARSSYEQYF
TRBV3-1/TRBV3-2,-,-,TRBJ1-1,TGTGCCAGCAGCCCTAGGGACACCCGCGCAGCTGAAGCTTTCTTT,CASSPRDTRAAEAFF
TRBV7-9,-,TRBD1,TRBJ1-2,TGTGCCAGCAGCGAACCAGGGGGCAAGGGCTATGGCTACACCTTC,CASSEPGGKGYGYTF
TRBV7-2,-,TRBD2,TRBJ2-7,TGTGCCAGCAGCTCCTTAGGGGGGGGGACTAGCGGGAAGGGAAACGAGCAGTACTTC,CASSSLGGGTSGKGNEQYF
TRBV5-4,-,TRBD2,TRBJ2-3,TGTGCCAGCAGCTTGGACCCTAGCGGGAGGTTTAATACGCAGTATTTT,CASSLDPSGRFNTQYF
TRBV7-8,-,TRBD1,TRBJ1-6,TGTGCCAGCAGCCCGGACAGGACGAATAATTCACCCCTCCACTTT,CASSPDRTNNSPLHF
TRBV5-4,-,-,TRBJ2-7,TGTGCCAGCAGCTTGGACGGGATTGAGCAGTACTTC,CASSLDGIEQYF
TRBV6-5,-,-,TRBJ2-7,TGTGCCAGCAGTTACCTGACGGGAGAGCAGTACTTC,CASSYLTGEQYF
TRBV6-5,-,-,TRBJ2-2,TGTGCCAGCGCTACAGGGCGTAGGAACACCGGGGAGCTGTTTTTT,CASATGRRNTGELFF
TRBV5-1,-,-,TRBJ2-1,TGCGCCAGCAGCGTCCTGGCGTCAATCGGGTACAATGAGCAGTTCTTC,CASSVLASIGYNEQFF
TRBV28,-,TRBD1,TRBJ2-7,TGTGCCAGCAGTAAAGGGGGACAGGGTCCCTACGAGCAGTACTTC,CASSKGGQGPYEQYF
TRBV19,-,-,TRBJ1-2,TGTGCCAGTAGTATCCAGGCCAGAGATACTGCGTTCACCTTC,CASSIQARDTAFTF
TRBV9,-,TRBD2,TRBJ2-7,TGTGCCAGCAGCGTAGCACTAGCGGGAGTCTACGAGCAGTACTTC,CASSVALAGVYEQYF
TRBV6-2/TRBV6-3,-,TRBD2,TRBJ2-1,TGTGCCAGCAGTTACTTTCCACTAGCGGGAGTGTTCTACAATGAGCAGTTCTTC,CASSYFPLAGVFYNEQFF
TRBV7-2,-,-,TRBJ2-1,TGTGCCAGCAGCTCACTGGGACTGCCGGAGAGCTCCTACAATGAGCAGTTCTTC,CASSSLGLPESSYNEQFF
TRBV28,-,TRBD1,TRBJ2-1,TGTGCCAGCAGTTCACCGGGACAGGGCGATGAGCAGTTCTTC,CASSSPGQGDEQFF
TRBV14,-,TRBD1,TRBJ2-7,TGTGCCAGCAGCCCGACAGGGGGCATCGGGAACGAGCAGTACTTC,CASSPTGGIGNEQYF
TRBV10-3,-,-,TRBJ2-4,TGTGCCACCGCTAGACCGGCCGCCAAAAACATTCAGTACTTC,CATARPAAKNIQYF
TRBV5-1,-,-,TRBJ2-7,TGCGCCAGCAGCTCTGGGCAGACAGTCTACGAGCAGTACTTC,CASSSGQTVYEQYF
TRBV6-5,-,-,TRBJ2-6,TGTGCCAGCAGTCACGAGAGCTCTGGGGCCAACGTCCTGACTTTC,CASSHESSGANVLTF
TRBV20-1,-,-,TRBJ1-4,TGCAGTGCTAGTGGCAGGGCGACTGAAAAACTGTTTTTT,CSASGRATEKLFF
TRBV24-1,-,-,TRBJ2-3,TGTGCCACCAGCCCCCCCAACACAGATACGCAGTATTTT,CATSPPNTDTQYF
TRBV3-1/TRBV3-2,-,-,TRBJ2-7,TGTGCCAGCAGCCAAGATCCAGGCAGGCCTCAGTACTTC,CASSQDPGRPQYF
TRBV6-5,-,TRBD2,TRBJ2-1,TGTGCCAGCAGCCTAGGGACTAGTAATGTCAATGAGCAGTTCTTC,CASSLGTSNVNEQFF
TRBV24-1,-,TRBD2,TRBJ2-1,TGTGCCACCAGTGAGGCGGGACTAGACGAGCAGTTCTTC,CATSEAGLDEQFF
TRBV18,-,-,TRBJ1-1,TGTGCCAGCTCACCAAGGACAAGTAACACTGAAGCTTTCTTT,CASSPRTSNTEAFF